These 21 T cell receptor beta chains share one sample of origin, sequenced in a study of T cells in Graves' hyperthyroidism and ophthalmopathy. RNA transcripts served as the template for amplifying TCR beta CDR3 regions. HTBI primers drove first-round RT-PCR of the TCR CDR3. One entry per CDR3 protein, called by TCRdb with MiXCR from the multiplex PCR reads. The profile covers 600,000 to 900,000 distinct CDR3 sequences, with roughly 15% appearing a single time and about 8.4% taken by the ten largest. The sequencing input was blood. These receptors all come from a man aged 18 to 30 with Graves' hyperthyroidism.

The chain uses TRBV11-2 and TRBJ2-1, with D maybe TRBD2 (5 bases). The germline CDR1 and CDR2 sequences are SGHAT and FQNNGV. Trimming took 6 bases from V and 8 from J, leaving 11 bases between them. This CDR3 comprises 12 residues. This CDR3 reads CASRAQRDEQFF. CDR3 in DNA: TGTGCCAGCAGGGCCCAGAGGGATGAGCAGTTCTTC.

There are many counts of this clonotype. The CDR3: CASSLLDSSTRNEQFF. CDR3 in DNA: TGTGCCAGCAGTTTATTAGACAGTTCGACCCGGAATGAGCAGTTCTTC. The J gene is TRBJ2-1, the V gene TRBV28, with D maybe TRBD1 (5 bases). Germline V gene data show CDR1 as MDHEN and CDR2 as SYDVKM. The CDR3 spans 16 residues. The V end was cut by 1 base, the J end by 7 bases, with 17 bases between.

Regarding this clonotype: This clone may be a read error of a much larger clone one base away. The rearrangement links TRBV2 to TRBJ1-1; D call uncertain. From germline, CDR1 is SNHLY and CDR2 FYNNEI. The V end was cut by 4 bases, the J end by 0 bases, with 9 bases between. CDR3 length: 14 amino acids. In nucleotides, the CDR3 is TGTGCCAGCAGTGCCAACGGGGTGAACACTGAAGCTTTCTTT. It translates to CASSANGVNTEAFF.

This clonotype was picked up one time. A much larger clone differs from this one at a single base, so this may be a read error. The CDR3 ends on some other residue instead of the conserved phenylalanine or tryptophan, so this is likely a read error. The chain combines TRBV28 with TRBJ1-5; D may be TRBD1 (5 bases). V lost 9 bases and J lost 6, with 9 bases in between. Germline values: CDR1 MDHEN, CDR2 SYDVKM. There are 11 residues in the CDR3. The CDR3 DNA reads TGTGCCAGTCATCAGGGTCAGCCCCAGCATCTT. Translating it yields CASHQGQPQHL.

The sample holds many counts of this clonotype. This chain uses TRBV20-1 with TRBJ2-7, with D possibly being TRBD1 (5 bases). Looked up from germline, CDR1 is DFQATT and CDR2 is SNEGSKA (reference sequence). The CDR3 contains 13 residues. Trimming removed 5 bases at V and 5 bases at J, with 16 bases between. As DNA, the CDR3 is TGCAGTGCTCACCACGGAGCCAGGGACGAGCAGTACTTC. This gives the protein CSAHHGARDEQYF.

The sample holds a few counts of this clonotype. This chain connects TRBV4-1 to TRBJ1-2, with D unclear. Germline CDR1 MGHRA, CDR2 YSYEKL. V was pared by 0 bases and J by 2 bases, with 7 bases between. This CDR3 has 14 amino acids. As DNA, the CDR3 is TGCGCCAGCAGCCAAGAAAACAGCAACTATGGCTACACCTTC. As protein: CASSQENSNYGYTF.

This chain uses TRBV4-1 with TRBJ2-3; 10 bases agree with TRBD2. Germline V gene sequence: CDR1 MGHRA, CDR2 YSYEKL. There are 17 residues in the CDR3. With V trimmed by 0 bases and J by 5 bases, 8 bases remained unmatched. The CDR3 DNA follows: TGCGCCAGCAGCCAAGATCTCCTAGCGGGAGCAGAAGATACGCAGTATTTT. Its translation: CASSQDLLAGAEDTQYF.

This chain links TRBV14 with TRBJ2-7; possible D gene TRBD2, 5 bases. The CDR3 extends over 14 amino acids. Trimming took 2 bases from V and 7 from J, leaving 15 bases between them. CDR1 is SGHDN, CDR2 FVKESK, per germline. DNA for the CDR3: TGTGCCAGCAGCCAACGGACGCCGACGGGGGAGCAGTACTTC. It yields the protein CASSQRTPTGEQYF.

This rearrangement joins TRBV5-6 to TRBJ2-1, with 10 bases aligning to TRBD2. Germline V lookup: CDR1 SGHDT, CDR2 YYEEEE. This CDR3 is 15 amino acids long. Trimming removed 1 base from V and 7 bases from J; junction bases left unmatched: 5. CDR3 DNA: TGTGCCAGCAGCTTGTCGGGACTAGCGAAGAATGAGCAGTTCTTC. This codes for CASSLSGLAKNEQFF.

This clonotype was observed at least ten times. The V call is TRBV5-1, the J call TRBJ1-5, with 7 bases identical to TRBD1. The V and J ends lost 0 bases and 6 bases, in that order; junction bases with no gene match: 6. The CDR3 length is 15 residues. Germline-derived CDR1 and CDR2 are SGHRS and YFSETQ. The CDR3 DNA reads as TGCGCCAGCAGCTTGGAGGGAGGGGGCACTCAGCCCCAGCATTTT. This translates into CASSLEGGGTQPQHF.

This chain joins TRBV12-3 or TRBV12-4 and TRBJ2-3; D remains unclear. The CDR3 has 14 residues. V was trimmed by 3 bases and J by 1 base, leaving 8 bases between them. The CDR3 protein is CASSLGIGTDTQYF. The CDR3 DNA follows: TGTGCCAGCAGTTTGGGGATCGGCACAGATACGCAGTATTTT.

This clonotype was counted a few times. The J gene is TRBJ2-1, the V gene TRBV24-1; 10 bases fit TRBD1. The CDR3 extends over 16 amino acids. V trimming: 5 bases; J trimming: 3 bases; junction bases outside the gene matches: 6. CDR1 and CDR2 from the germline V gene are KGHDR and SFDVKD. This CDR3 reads CATSGDRGLLYNEQFF. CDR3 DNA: TGTGCCACCAGTGGCGACAGGGGGCTGCTCTACAATGAGCAGTTCTTC.

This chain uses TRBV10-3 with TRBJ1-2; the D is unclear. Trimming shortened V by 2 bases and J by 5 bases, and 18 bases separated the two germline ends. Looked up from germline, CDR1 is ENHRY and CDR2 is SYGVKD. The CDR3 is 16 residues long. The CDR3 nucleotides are TGTGCCATCAGTGAGGTGGGCCACTCAGGCCCGTATGGCTACACCTTC. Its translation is CAISEVGHSGPYGYTF.

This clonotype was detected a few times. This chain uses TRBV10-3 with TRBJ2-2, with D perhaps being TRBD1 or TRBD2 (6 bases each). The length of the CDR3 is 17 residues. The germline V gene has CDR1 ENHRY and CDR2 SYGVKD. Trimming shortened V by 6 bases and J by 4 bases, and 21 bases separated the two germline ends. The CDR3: CAISRKGGVTGTGELFF. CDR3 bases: TGTGCCATCAGCAGAAAGGGGGGCGTTACGGGCACCGGGGAGCTGTTTTTT.

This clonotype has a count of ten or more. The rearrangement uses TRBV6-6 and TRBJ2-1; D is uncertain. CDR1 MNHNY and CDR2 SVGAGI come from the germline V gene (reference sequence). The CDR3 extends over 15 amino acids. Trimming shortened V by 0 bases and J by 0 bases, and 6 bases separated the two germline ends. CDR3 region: CASSYSQLSYNEQFF. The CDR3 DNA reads TGTGCCAGCAGTTACTCACAACTCTCCTACAATGAGCAGTTCTTC.

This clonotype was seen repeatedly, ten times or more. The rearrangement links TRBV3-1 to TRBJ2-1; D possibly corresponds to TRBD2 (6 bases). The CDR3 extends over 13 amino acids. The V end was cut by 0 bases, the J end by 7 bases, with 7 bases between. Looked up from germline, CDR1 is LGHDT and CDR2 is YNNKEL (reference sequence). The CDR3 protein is CASSQEGGNEQFF. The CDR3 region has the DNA TGTGCCAGCAGCCAAGAGGGAGGAAATGAGCAGTTCTTC.

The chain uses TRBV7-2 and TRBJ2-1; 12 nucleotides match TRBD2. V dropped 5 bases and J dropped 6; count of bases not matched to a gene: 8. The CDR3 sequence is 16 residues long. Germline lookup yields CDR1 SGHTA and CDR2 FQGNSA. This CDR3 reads CASSTETSGGVNEQFF. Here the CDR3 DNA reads TGTGCCAGCAGCACCGAGACTAGCGGGGGCGTCAATGAGCAGTTCTTC.

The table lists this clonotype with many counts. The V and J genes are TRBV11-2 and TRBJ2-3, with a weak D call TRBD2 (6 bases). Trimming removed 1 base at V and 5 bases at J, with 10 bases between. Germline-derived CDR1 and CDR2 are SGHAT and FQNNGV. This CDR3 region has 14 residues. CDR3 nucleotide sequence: TGTGCCAGCAGCTTAGCGGGAGTGGTAGATACGCAGTATTTT. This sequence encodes CASSLAGVVDTQYF.

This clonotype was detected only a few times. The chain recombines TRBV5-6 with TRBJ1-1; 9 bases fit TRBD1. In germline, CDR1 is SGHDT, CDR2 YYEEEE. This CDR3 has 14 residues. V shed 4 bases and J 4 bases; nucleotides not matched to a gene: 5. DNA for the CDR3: TGTGCCAGCAGCGCGGGACAGGGTGCCACTGAAGCTTTCTTT. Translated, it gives CASSAGQGATEAFF.

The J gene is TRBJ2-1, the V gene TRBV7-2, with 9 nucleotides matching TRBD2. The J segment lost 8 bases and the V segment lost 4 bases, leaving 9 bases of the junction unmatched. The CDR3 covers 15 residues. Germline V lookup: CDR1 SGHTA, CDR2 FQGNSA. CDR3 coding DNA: TGTGCCAGCAGCTACGGACTAGCGAGTTCGTATGAGCAGTTCTTC. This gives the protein CASSYGLASSYEQFF.

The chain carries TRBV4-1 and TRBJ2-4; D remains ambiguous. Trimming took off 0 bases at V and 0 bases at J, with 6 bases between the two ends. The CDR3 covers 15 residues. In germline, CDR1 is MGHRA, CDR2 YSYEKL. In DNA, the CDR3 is TGCGCCAGCAGCCAAGATCTCCTAGCCAAAAACATTCAGTACTTC. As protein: CASSQDLLAKNIQYF.